This T cell receptor (beta chain) was obtained from a study of T cells of healthy individuals. Using its own MiXCR run on the 5' RACE reads, TCRdb lists one record per CDR3 protein. The profile shows about 96,000 distinct CDR3 sequences, 15% to 20% of them singletons. This clonotype was recorded many times. After removal of 5 bases from V and 2 bases from J, the junction contained 4 bases not matched to a gene. This CDR3 has 14 residues. CDR1 and CDR2 (germline): MGHDK, SYGVNS. This clonotype was obtained from a human donor in good health. The chain combines TRBV25-1 with TRBJ2-5; 8 bases align to TRBD2. The CDR3 reads CASSLLAGQETQYF. The CDR3 coding sequence is TGTGCCAGCAGTCTCCTAGCGGGTCAAGAGACCCAGTACTTC. Variable domain in full (rest from reference TRBV25-1 and TRBJ2-5): EADIYQTPRYLVIGTGKKITLECSQTMGHDKMYWYQQDPGMELHLIHYSYGVNSTEKGDLSSESTVSRIRTEHFPLTLESARPSHTSQYLCASSLLAGQETQYFGPGTRLLVL.